The 21 T cell receptor beta chains reported below all come from one sample, sequenced in a study of blood T cells in healthy people across ages. A second about 6 to 12 cycle PCR used barcoded and J-beta primers. TCRdb passed the 5' RACE reads through MiXCR, listing each CDR3 protein once. Among about 1 million distinct CDR3 sequences listed, over 35% were seen once. The sample consisted of blood. Receptors originate from a woman aged 55-70 years in good health.

This chain uses TRBV30 with TRBJ2-1; TRBD2 agrees at 9 bases. CDR3 size: 15 residues. The germline V gene has CDR1 GTSNPN and CDR2 SVGIG (reference sequence). V trimming: 0 bases; J trimming: 4 bases; junction bases outside the gene matches: 4. The CDR3 protein is CAWSVGTSPYNEQFF. CDR3 nucleotides: TGTGCCTGGAGTGTAGGGACTAGCCCGTACAATGAGCAGTTCTTC. Combining the CDR3 with reference TRBV30 and TRBJ2-1 gives the whole variable domain SQTIHQWPATLVQPVGSPLSLECTVEGTSNPNLYWYRQAAGRGLQLLFYSVGIGQISSEVPQNLSASRPQDRQFILSSKKLLLSDSGFYLCAWSVGTSPYNEQFFGPGTRLTVL.

This sequence joins TRBV20-1 and TRBJ2-7; 12 bases are shared with TRBD2. The V gene's germline CDR1 is DFQATT and CDR2 SNEGSKA (reference sequence). The CDR3 has 17 residues. Losses at the gene ends were 3 bases for V and 4 bases for J; bases not matched to a gene: 13. The chain's CDR3 is CSARDGTSGLENYEQYF. The CDR3 DNA is TGCAGTGCTAGGGACGGGACTAGCGGGCTAGAAAATTACGAGCAGTACTTC.

In its sample, this clonotype was seen many times. The chain is built from TRBV20-1 and TRBJ2-7, with TRBD1 matching over 8 bases. The CDR3 extends over 13 amino acids. Germline assignment: CDR1 DFQATT and CDR2 SNEGSKA (reference sequence). Trimming removed 6 bases from V and 3 bases from J; junction bases left unmatched: 7. The CDR3 loop reads CSAPDRVSYEQYF. For the CDR3, the DNA is TGCAGTGCCCCGGACAGGGTAAGCTACGAGCAGTACTTC.

This clonotype was detected a few times. This rearrangement joins TRBV20-1 to TRBJ2-7; 9 bases agree with TRBD2. This CDR3 is built from 15 residues. The V and J ends lost 6 bases and 0 bases, in that order; junction bases with no gene match: 9. CDR1 is DFQATT and CDR2 is SNEGSKA in the germline V gene (reference sequence). CDR3 coding DNA: TGCAGTGCGCTTTTAGCGGGAGCGAGCTCCTACGAGCAGTACTTC. This sequence encodes CSALLAGASSYEQYF.

The rearrangement links TRBV7-2 to TRBJ1-6, with 7 bases identical to TRBD1. The germline V gene encodes CDR1 SGHTA and CDR2 FQGNSA. V shed 3 bases, J shed 4 bases, and the junction held 9 bases outside the gene matches. CDR3 size: 17 residues. CDR3 sequence (DNA): TGTGCCAGCAGCTTTAACCCCGACAGGGATTATAATTCACCCCTCCACTTT. Amino acids: CASSFNPDRDYNSPLHF. The full variable domain, its missing parts supplied by reference TRBV7-2 and TRBJ1-6, is GAGVSQSPSNKVTEKGKDVELRCDPISGHTALYWYRQSLGQGLEFLIYFQGNSAPDKSGLPSDRFSAERTGGSVSTLTIQRTQQEDSAVYLCASSFNPDRDYNSPLHFGNGTRLTVT.

This clonotype was observed a few times. CDR3 protein: CASSLVSSGTYEQYF. CDR3 nucleotide sequence: TGTGCCAGCAGCTTAGTAAGCAGCGGGACATACGAGCAGTACTTC. The chain employs TRBV7-2 and TRBJ2-7; D perhaps matches TRBD2 (7 bases). V was trimmed by 1 base and J by 4 bases, leaving 14 bases between them. This CDR3 is 15 amino acids long. Germline V gene data show CDR1 as SGHTA and CDR2 as FQGNSA.

This clonotype was found a few times. The V and J genes are TRBV4-1 and TRBJ2-5; D unclear. CDR3 size: 14 residues. Germline CDR1 and CDR2: MGHRA and YSYEKL. The V and J ends lost 0 bases and 11 bases respectively, with 16 bases between them. This CDR3 reads CASSQDSPYNEQYF. Here the CDR3 DNA reads TGCGCCAGCAGCCAAGATTCCCCTTACAATGAGCAGTACTTC.

The chain carries TRBV12-3 or TRBV12-4 and TRBJ1-1; TRBD1 matches 9 bases. J lost 5 bases, V lost 8 bases, and 6 bases had no gene match. This CDR3 spans 13 amino acids. Here the CDR3 reads CASLRTGETEAFF. CDR3 in DNA: TGTGCCAGCCTTCGGACAGGGGAGACTGAAGCTTTCTTT.

The chain couples TRBV2 to TRBJ1-5; 8 bases agree with TRBD1. The trim removed 7 bases at V and 4 bases at J, leaving 6 bases unmatched. There are 14 residues in the CDR3. The germline gives CDR1 SNHLY, CDR2 FYNNEI. The CDR3 DNA reads TGTGCCAGCACCCAGGACAGGGTTAATCAGCCCCAGCATTTT. Protein product: CASTQDRVNQPQHF.

This clonotype has just a few counts. The chain uses TRBV5-1 and TRBJ1-2, with TRBD1 matching 7 bases. Losses at the gene ends were 5 bases for V and 4 bases for J; bases not matched to a gene: 11. The CDR3 runs 15 residues. CDR1 and CDR2 (germline): SGHRS, YFSETQ. The CDR3 DNA reads as TGCGCCAGCAGTCTTCAGGGGGGTATTAGCTATGGCTACACCTTC. This translates into CASSLQGGISYGYTF. Together with reference TRBV5-1 and TRBJ1-2, the CDR3 gives the full variable domain: KAGVTQTPRYLIKTRGQQVTLSCSPISGHRSVSWYQQTPGQGLQFLFEYFSETQRNKGNFPGRFSGRQFSNSRSEMNVSTLELGDSALYLCASSLQGGISYGYTFGSGTRLTVV.

This clonotype was counted a few times. This chain uses TRBV29-1 with TRBJ2-5; D perhaps matches TRBD1 (6 bases). The CDR3 has 11 amino acids. The V end lost 6 bases, the J end lost 1 base, and 6 bases lay between the germline ends. The germline V gene encodes CDR1 SQVTM and CDR2 ANQGSEA. For the CDR3, the DNA is TGCAGCGTGACAGGCCAAGAGACCCAGTACTTC. It translates to CSVTGQETQYF.

The table lists this clonotype with a few counts. CDR3 sequence: CSVGPPGGGNQPQHF. The CDR3 DNA sequence: TGCAGCGTGGGGCCCCCGGGGGGCGGCAATCAGCCCCAGCATTTT. The rearrangement uses TRBV29-1 and TRBJ1-5; a possible D gene is TRBD1 (6 bases). V was clipped by 6 bases and J by 2 bases, with 17 bases between them. There are 15 residues in the CDR3. The V gene's germline CDR1 is SQVTM and CDR2 ANQGSEA.

This clonotype came up many times. This chain links TRBV20-1 with TRBJ2-3; TRBD2 matches 7 bases. The CDR3 extends over 13 amino acids. Trimming removed 2 bases from V and 1 base from J; junction bases left unmatched: 0. Per the germline V gene, CDR1 is DFQATT and CDR2 is SNEGSKA (reference sequence). The CDR3, as DNA: TGCAGTGCTAGACTAGCGGGCACAGATACGCAGTATTTT. It yields the protein CSARLAGTDTQYF.

The chain employs TRBV12-5 and TRBJ2-5, with 10 positions matching TRBD2. This CDR3 is 17 amino acids long. The trim removed 4 bases at V and 3 bases at J, leaving 11 bases unmatched. CDR1 and CDR2 (germline): LGHNT, FRNRAP. CDR3 nucleotide sequence: TGTGCTAGTGGTTCACCCCCCTTAGGACTAGCGGAAGAGACCCAGTACTTC. Its translation is CASGSPPLGLAEETQYF.

The chain couples TRBV6-1 to TRBJ2-7; 7 bases are shared with TRBD1. With V trimmed by 1 base and J by 1 base, 1 base remained unmatched. CDR3 length equals 14 residues. Germline CDR1 is MNHNS and CDR2 is SASEGT. The CDR3 here is CASSEVRGSYEQYF. In DNA, the CDR3 is TGTGCCAGCAGTGAAGTCAGGGGGTCCTACGAGCAGTACTTC.

This clonotype was seen ten or more times. The chain has TRBV27 and TRBJ2-7; tentatively, D is TRBD2 (5 bases). The germline V gene has CDR1 MNHEY and CDR2 SMNVEV (reference sequence). V lost 3 bases to trimming and J lost 0 bases, with 9 bases between them. The CDR3 covers 14 residues. CDR3 nucleotide sequence: TGTGCCAGCAGTTTCGAGGGCAGCTCCTACGAGCAGTACTTC. Translated: CASSFEGSSYEQYF.

This chain joins TRBV2 and TRBJ1-5; D ambiguous. The V end lost 4 bases, the J end lost 7 bases, and 8 bases lay between the germline ends. The CDR3 contains 12 residues. The germline V gene encodes CDR1 SNHLY and CDR2 FYNNEI. The DNA for the CDR3 is TGTGCCAGCAGTGGGAACAACCAGCCCCAGCATTTT. Translation gives CASSGNNQPQHF. Combining the CDR3 with reference TRBV2 and TRBJ1-5 gives the whole variable domain EPEVTQTPSHQVTQMGQEVILRCVPISNHLYFYWYRQILGQKVEFLVSFYNNEISEKSEIFDDQFSVERPDGSNFTLKIRSTKLEDSAMYFCASSGNNQPQHFGDGTRLSIL.

This chain uses TRBV10-3 with TRBJ2-2; 8 bases are shared with TRBD1. V lost 6 bases, J lost 6 bases, and 6 bases stayed unmatched. Germline V gene lookup returns CDR1 ENHRY and CDR2 SYGVKD. CDR3 length: 14 residues. In DNA form, the CDR3 reads TGTGCCATCAGACCGACAGGGGATCCCGGGGAGCTGTTTTTT. Its protein is CAIRPTGDPGELFF.

The V call is TRBV27, the J call TRBJ2-4; D is ambiguous. The V and J ends lost 3 bases and 3 bases respectively, with 6 bases between them. Germline V gene lookup returns CDR1 MNHEY and CDR2 SMNVEV (reference sequence). The CDR3 contains 13 residues. CDR3 sequence reads: CASSLANKNIQYF. The CDR3 DNA reads TGTGCCAGCAGTTTGGCCAACAAAAACATTCAGTACTTC.

The chain combines TRBV7-8 with TRBJ1-2, with D uncertain. The V and J ends lost 5 bases and 1 base respectively, with 14 bases between them. Germline V gives CDR1 SGHVS, CDR2 FQNEAQ. The CDR3 has 15 amino acids. CDR3 sequence reads: CASSTRVLGNYGYTF. The CDR3 DNA sequence: TGTGCCAGCAGCACCCGGGTCCTCGGTAACTATGGCTACACCTTC.

Comments on this clonotype: One junction end does not reproduce the germline sequence, and a read error may be involved. The V call is TRBV20-1, the J call TRBJ2-1; D ambiguous. Germline loops: CDR1 DFQATT, CDR2 SNEGSKA (reference sequence). This CDR3 is 13 amino acids long. The chain's CDR3 is CSASGDDYSEQFF. The CDR3 DNA reads as TGCAGTGCTAGCGGTGACGATTACAGTGAGCAGTTCTTC.